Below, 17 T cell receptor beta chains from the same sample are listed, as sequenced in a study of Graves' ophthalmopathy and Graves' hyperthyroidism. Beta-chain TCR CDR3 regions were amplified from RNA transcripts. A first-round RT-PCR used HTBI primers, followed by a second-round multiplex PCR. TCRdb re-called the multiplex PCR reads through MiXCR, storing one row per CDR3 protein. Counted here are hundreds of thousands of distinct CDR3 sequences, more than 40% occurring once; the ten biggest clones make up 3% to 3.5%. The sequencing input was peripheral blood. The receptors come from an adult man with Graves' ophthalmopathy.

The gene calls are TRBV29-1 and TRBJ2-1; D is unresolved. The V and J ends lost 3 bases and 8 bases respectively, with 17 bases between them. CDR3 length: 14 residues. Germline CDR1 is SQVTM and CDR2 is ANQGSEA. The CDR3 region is CSVDSGATVHEQFF. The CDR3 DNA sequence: TGCAGCGTTGACTCTGGAGCGACGGTCCATGAGCAGTTCTTC.

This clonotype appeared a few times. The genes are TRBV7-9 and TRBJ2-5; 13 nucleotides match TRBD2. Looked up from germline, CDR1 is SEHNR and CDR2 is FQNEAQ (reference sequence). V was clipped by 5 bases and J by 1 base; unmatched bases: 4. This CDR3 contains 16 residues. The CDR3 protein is CASSPGTSGVQETQYF. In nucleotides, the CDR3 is TGTGCCAGCAGCCCAGGGACTAGCGGGGTCCAAGAGACCCAGTACTTC.

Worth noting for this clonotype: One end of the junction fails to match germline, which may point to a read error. The CDR3 nucleotides are TGTGCCAGCAGCTTAGCACGGGGCCCTCTACGAGAGCGGTACTTC. Its protein product is CASSLARGPLRERYF. The V and J genes are TRBV7-8 and TRBJ2-7; D is possibly TRBD1 or TRBD2 (5 bases each). Germline CDR1 reads SGHVS; CDR2 reads FQNEAQ. The CDR3 is made up of 15 amino acids.

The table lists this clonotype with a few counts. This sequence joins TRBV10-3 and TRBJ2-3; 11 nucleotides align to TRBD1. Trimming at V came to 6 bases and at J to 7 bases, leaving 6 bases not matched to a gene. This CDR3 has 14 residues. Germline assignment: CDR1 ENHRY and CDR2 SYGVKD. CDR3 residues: CAISPGQGGNTQYF. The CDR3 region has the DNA TGTGCCATCAGCCCGGGACAGGGGGGAAATACGCAGTATTTT.

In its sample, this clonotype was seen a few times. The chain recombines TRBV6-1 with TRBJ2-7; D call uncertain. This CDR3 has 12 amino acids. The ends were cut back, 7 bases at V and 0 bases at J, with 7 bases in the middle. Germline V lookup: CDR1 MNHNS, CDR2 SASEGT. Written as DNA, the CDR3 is TGTGCCAGCAATGAGAACTCCTACGAGCAGTACTTC. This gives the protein CASNENSYEQYF.

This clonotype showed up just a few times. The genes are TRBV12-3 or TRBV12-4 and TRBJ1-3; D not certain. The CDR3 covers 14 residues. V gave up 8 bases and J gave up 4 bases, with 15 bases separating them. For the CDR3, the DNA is TGTGCCAGCCGCCCTCTTACTGCCGGAAACACCATATATTTT. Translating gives CASRPLTAGNTIYF.

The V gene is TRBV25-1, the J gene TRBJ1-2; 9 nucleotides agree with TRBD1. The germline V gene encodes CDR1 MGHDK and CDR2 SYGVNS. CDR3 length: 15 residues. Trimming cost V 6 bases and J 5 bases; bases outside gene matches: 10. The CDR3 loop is CASRDLTGGAYGYTF. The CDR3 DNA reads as TGTGCCAGCAGGGACCTTACAGGGGGCGCGTATGGCTACACCTTC.

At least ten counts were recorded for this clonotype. The DNA of the CDR3 is TGCGCCAGCAGCCAAGACTACAGCGGCAATCAGCCCCAGCATTTT. This gives the protein CASSQDYSGNQPQHF. V usage is TRBV4-3 and J usage is TRBJ1-5; D remains ambiguous. The CDR3 extends over 15 amino acids. CDR1 and CDR2 from the germline V gene are LGHNA and YSLEER. Trimming left V 0 bases short and J 2 bases short, with 8 bases between.

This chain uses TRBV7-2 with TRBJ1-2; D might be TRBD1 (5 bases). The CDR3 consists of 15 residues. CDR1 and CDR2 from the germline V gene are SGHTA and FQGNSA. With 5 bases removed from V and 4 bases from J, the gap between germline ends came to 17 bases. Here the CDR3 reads CASSSLRAGLYGYTF. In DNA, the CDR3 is TGTGCCAGCAGCAGCCTGCGGGCGGGGCTCTATGGCTACACCTTC. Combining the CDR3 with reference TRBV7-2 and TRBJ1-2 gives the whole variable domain GAGVSQSPSNKVTEKGKDVELRCDPISGHTALYWYRQSLGQGLEFLIYFQGNSAPDKSGLPSDRFSAERTGGSVSTLTIQRTQQEDSAVYLCASSSLRAGLYGYTFGSGTRLTVV.

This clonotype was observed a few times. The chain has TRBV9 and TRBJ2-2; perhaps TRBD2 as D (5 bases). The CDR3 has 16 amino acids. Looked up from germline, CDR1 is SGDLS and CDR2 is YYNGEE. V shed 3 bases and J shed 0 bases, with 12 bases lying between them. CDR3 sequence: CASSDGGIANTGELFF. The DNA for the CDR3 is TGTGCCAGCAGCGATGGAGGCATCGCGAACACCGGGGAGCTGTTTTTT. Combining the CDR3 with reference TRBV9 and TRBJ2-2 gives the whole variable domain DSGVTQTPKHLITATGQRVTLRCSPRSGDLSVYWYQQSLDQGLQFLIQYYNGEERAKGNILERFSAQQFPDLHSELNLSSLELGDSALYFCASSDGGIANTGELFFGEGSRLTVL.

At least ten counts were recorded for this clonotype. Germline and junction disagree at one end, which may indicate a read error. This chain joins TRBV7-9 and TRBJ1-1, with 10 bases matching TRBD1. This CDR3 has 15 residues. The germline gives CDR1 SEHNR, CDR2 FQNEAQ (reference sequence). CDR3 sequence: CASSLGDRGNTEAFF. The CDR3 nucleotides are TGCGCCAGCAGCTTGGGGGACAGGGGGAACACTGAAGCTTTCTTT.

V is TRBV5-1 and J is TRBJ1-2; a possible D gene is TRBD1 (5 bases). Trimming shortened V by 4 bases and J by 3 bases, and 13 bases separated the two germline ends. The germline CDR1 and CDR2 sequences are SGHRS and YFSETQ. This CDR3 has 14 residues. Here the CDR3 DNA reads TGCGCCAGCAGCGTCCTCAAAGGGGACTATGGCTACACCTTC. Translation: CASSVLKGDYGYTF. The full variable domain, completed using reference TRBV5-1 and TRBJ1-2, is KAGVTQTPRYLIKTRGQQVTLSCSPISGHRSVSWYQQTPGQGLQFLFEYFSETQRNKGNFPGRFSGRQFSNSRSEMNVSTLELGDSALYLCASSVLKGDYGYTFGSGTRLTVV.

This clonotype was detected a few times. Written as DNA, the CDR3 is TGTGCCAGCAGCGTCGCACAGAAGAATCAGCCCCAGCATTTT. It specifies CASSVAQKNQPQHF. The chain joins TRBV12-3 or TRBV12-4 to TRBJ1-5; the D is unclear. CDR3 length equals 14 residues. Trimming left V 6 bases short and J 4 bases short, with 13 bases between.

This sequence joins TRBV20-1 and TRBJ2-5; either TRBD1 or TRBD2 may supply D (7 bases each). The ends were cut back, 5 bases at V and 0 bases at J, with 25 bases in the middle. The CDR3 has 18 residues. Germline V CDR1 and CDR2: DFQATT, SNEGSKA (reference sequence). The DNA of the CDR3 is TGCAGTGCTTCCAGGGGGGGACTCAGCCGTCAGTACCAAGAGACCCAGTACTTC. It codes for CSASRGGLSRQYQETQYF.

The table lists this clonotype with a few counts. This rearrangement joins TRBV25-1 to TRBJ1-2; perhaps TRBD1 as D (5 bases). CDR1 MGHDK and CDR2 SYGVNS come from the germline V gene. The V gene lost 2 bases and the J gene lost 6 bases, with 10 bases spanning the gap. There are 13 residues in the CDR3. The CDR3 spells CASSEGTGHGYTF. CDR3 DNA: TGTGCCAGCAGTGAAGGGACGGGCCATGGCTACACCTTC.

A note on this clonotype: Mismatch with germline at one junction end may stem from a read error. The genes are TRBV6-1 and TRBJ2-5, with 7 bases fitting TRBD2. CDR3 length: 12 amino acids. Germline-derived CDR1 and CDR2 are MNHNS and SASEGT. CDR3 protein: CASSTVGGSQHF. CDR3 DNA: TGTGCCAGCAGTACAGTAGGCGGGAGTCAGCACTTC.

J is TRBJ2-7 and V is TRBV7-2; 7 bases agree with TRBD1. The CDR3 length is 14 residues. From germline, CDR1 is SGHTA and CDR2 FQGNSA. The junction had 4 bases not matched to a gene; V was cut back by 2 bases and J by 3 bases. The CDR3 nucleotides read TGTGCCAGCAGCTTATGGGGACAGAGCTACGAGCAGTACTTC. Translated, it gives CASSLWGQSYEQYF.